A selection of T cell receptor beta chains follows, all from one sample in a study of T cells in Graves' hyperthyroidism and ophthalmopathy. Using its own MiXCR run on the multiplex PCR reads, TCRdb lists one record per CDR3 protein. The sample has approximately 710,000 distinct CDR3 sequences, 17% seen once; the top ten hold roughly 15%. The sample was blood. These receptors were collected from a man aged 50-60 years with Graves' hyperthyroidism. CDR3s include the opening cysteine and the closing phenylalanine or tryptophan. A D gene is named only where the DNA matches it firmly. The size of a clone is reported for some rows only, either as once, few or many, or as a class for expanded clones.

v_gene: TRBV13
d_gene: TRBD2
abundance: few
j_gene: TRBJ2-7
CDR3nt: TGTGCCAGCAGCTCTAGCGGGTTTAGCTCCTACGAGCAGTACTTC
CDR3aa: CASSSSGFSSYEQYF

v_gene: TRBV10-3
d_gene: TRBD1
abundance: many
j_gene: TRBJ2-2
CDR3nt: TGTGCCATCAGTGAAGGAGGACAGGGGCTCACCGGGGAGCTGTTTTTT
CDR3aa: CAISEGGQGLTGELFF

v_gene: TRBV4-2
d_gene: TRBD2
abundance: -
j_gene: TRBJ2-1
CDR3nt: TGTGCCAGCAGCCCTAGCGGGAGATATGCTGGCTACAATGAGCAGTTCTTC
CDR3aa: CASSPSGRYAGYNEQFF

v_gene: TRBV6-2/TRBV6-3
d_gene: -
abundance: -
j_gene: TRBJ1-1
CDR3nt: TGTGCCAGCAGTTACCCCGCGGGGCATGGCCAGAACACTGAAGCTTTCTTT
CDR3aa: CASSYPAGHGQNTEAFF

v_gene: TRBV27
d_gene: -
abundance: few
j_gene: TRBJ1-4
CDR3nt: TGTGCCAGCAGTCCAGACCGGTGGCAGTCTAATGAAAAACTGTTTTTT
CDR3aa: CASSPDRWQSNEKLFF

v_gene: TRBV6-9
d_gene: -
abundance: -
j_gene: TRBJ2-7
CDR3nt: TGTGCCAGCAGTTACTGGCAGGTCGCCTACGAGCAGTACTTC
CDR3aa: CASSYWQVAYEQYF

v_gene: TRBV11-2
d_gene: -
abundance: many
j_gene: TRBJ2-2
CDR3nt: TGTGCCAGCAGCTTTGTCCTGGGCGCTGGGGAGCTGTTTTTT
CDR3aa: CASSFVLGAGELFF

v_gene: TRBV7-8
d_gene: TRBD2
abundance: -
j_gene: TRBJ2-2
CDR3nt: TGTGCCAGCAGCGCCACCGCGGGAGGACTCGACACCGGGGAGCTGTTTTTT
CDR3aa: CASSATAGGLDTGELFF

v_gene: TRBV19
d_gene: -
abundance: few
j_gene: TRBJ2-2
CDR3nt: TGTGCCAGTAGTATCCTCGGGGCAGAAAACACCGGGGAGCTGTTTTTT
CDR3aa: CASSILGAENTGELFF

v_gene: TRBV7-2
d_gene: -
abundance: many
j_gene: TRBJ1-2
CDR3nt: TGTGCCAGCAGCTTTACGACCCGGACGCCCTATGGCTACACCTTC
CDR3aa: CASSFTTRTPYGYTF

v_gene: TRBV30
d_gene: -
abundance: few
j_gene: TRBJ2-4
CDR3nt: TGTGCCTGGACGTGGGGGGTTACCGGGACCCAAAACATTCAGTACTTC
CDR3aa: CAWTWGVTGTQNIQYF

v_gene: TRBV28
d_gene: TRBD1
abundance: many
j_gene: TRBJ2-3
CDR3nt: TGTGCCAGCAGTACCTCGACAGGGTGGGGCACAGATACGCAGTATTTT
CDR3aa: CASSTSTGWGTDTQYF

v_gene: TRBV29-1
d_gene: TRBD2
abundance: many
j_gene: TRBJ2-1
CDR3nt: TGCAGCGTTGAAGATTTCCGGGAGGTAGGCAATGAGCAGTTCTTC
CDR3aa: CSVEDFREVGNEQFF

v_gene: TRBV19
d_gene: -
abundance: few
j_gene: TRBJ2-3
CDR3nt: TGTGCCAGTGGGTCATGGTCTGAGGATACGCAGTATTTT
CDR3aa: CASGSWSEDTQYF

v_gene: TRBV12-3/TRBV12-4
d_gene: -
abundance: many
j_gene: TRBJ1-2
CDR3nt: TGTGCCAGCAGCAGCGGACAGCGACACTATGGCTACACCTTC
CDR3aa: CASSSGQRHYGYTF

v_gene: TRBV29-1
d_gene: -
abundance: -
j_gene: TRBJ1-2
CDR3nt: TGCAGCGTTCCCATCTTCCCCGAGGCCCTTAACTATGGCTACACCTTC
CDR3aa: CSVPIFPEALNYGYTF

v_gene: TRBV25-1
d_gene: -
abundance: -
j_gene: TRBJ2-7
CDR3nt: TGTGCCAGCAGTGAACCGGACAGAACCTACGAGCAGTACTTC
CDR3aa: CASSEPDRTYEQYF

v_gene: TRBV7-2
d_gene: -
abundance: many
j_gene: TRBJ2-5
CDR3nt: TGTGCCAGCAGCTTAGAAGGCCTGTACCAAGAGACCCAGTACTTC
CDR3aa: CASSLEGLYQETQYF

v_gene: TRBV3-1
d_gene: -
abundance: few
j_gene: TRBJ2-2
CDR3nt: TGTGCCAGCAGCCGGATGGACAGTCAGACCGGGGAGCTGTTTTTT
CDR3aa: CASSRMDSQTGELFF

v_gene: TRBV4-1
d_gene: -
abundance: few
j_gene: TRBJ2-1
CDR3nt: TGCGCCAGCAGCGGGATAATGCAGTTCTTC
CDR3aa: CASSGIMQFF

v_gene: TRBV5-1
d_gene: -
abundance: -
j_gene: TRBJ2-3
CDR3nt: TGCGCCAGCAGCGGGGCCCGGCGGAGCACAGATACGCAGTATTTT
CDR3aa: CASSGARRSTDTQYF

v_gene: TRBV12-3/TRBV12-4
d_gene: TRBD1
abundance: many
j_gene: TRBJ2-7
CDR3nt: TGTGCCAGCAGCCAGACAGGGGCCGAGCAGTACTTC
CDR3aa: CASSQTGAEQYF

v_gene: TRBV20-1
d_gene: TRBD1
abundance: -
j_gene: TRBJ1-1
CDR3nt: TGCAGTGCTAGGTGGGGCAGGGGGGGCACTGAAGCTTTCTTT
CDR3aa: CSARWGRGGTEAFF

v_gene: TRBV20-1
d_gene: TRBD2
abundance: few
j_gene: TRBJ2-4
CDR3nt: TGCAGTGCTAGAGACCTAGCGGGAGCATACAAAAACATTCAGTACTTC
CDR3aa: CSARDLAGAYKNIQYF